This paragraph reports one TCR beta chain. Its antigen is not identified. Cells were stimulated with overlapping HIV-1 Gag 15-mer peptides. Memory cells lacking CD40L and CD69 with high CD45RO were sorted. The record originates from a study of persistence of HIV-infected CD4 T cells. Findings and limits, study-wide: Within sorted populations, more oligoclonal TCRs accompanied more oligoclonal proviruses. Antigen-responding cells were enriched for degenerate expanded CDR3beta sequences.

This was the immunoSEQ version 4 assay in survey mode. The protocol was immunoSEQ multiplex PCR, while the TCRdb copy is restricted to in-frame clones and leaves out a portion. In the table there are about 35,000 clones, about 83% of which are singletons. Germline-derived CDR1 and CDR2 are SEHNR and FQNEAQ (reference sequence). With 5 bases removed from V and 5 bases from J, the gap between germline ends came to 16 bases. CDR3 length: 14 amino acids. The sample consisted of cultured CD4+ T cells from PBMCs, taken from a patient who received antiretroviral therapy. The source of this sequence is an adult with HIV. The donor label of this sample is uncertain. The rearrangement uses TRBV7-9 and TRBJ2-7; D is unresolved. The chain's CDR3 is CASSPLTSLNEQYF. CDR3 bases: TGTGCCAGCAGCCCCCTCACGTCTCTCAACGAGCAGTACTTC. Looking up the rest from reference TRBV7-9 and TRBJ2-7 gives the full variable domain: DTGVSQNPRHKITKRGQNVTFRCDPISEHNRLYWYRQTLGQGPEFLTYFQNEAQLEKSRLLSDRFSAERPKGSFSTLEIQRTEQGDSAMYLCASSPLTSLNEQYFGPGTRLTVT.